These 3 T cell receptor beta chains came from one sample sequenced in a study of CD8 T cells in ankylosing spondylitis. Study-level points and caveats: The study identified a TCR beta motif of roughly eight highly homologous variants that appeared characteristic of ankylosing spondylitis blood.

TCRdb called the 5' RACE reads again in MiXCR, with one record for every CDR3 protein. The table includes under 850,000 distinct CDR3 sequences, around 17% detected once. No antigen is known for these receptors. Sequenced input: blood, either unsorted or a sorted T cell fraction (not recorded which). The receptors originated from a male donor with ankylosing spondylitis.

There are a few counts of this clonotype. The chain carries TRBV9 and TRBJ2-2, with 7 bases fitting TRBD2. From germline, CDR1 is SGDLS and CDR2 YYNGEE. This CDR3 has 15 amino acids. The J segment lost 6 bases and the V segment lost 0 bases, leaving 5 bases of the junction unmatched. The CDR3 DNA reads as TGTGCCAGCAGCGTAGAGGCGACTAGCCCCGGGGAGCTGTTTTTT. Translated, it gives CASSVEATSPGELFF.

This clonotype appeared a few times. The V and J genes are TRBV29-1 and TRBJ2-3; TRBD2 might be the D (6 bases). CDR3 size: 15 residues. Germline V gene sequence: CDR1 SQVTM, CDR2 ANQGSEA. Trimming took 0 bases from V and 4 from J, leaving 14 bases between them. The chain's CDR3 is CSVEEEGYQADTQYF. The CDR3 nucleotides are TGCAGCGTTGAAGAGGAGGGGTACCAGGCAGATACGCAGTATTTT.

This clonotype was counted a few times. The chain joins TRBV6-5 to TRBJ1-2; no reliable D call. V lost 0 bases to trimming and J lost 4 bases, with 12 bases between them. CDR3 length equals 15 residues. Germline CDR1 and CDR2: MNHEY and SVGAGI. Written as DNA, the CDR3 is TGTGCCAGCAGTTACTCGTTCGCGGAAGGCTATGGCTACACCTTC. Its protein is CASSYSFAEGYGYTF.